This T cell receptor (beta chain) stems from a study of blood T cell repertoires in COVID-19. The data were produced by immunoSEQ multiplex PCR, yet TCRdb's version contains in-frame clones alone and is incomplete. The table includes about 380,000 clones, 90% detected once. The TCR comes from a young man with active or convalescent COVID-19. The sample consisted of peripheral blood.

CDR3 amino acids: CSASYREPTDTQYF. CDR3 DNA: TGCAGTGCTAGTTATCGGGAGCCCACAGATACGCAGTATTTT. V is TRBV20-1 and J is TRBJ2-3, with D possibly matching TRBD2 (6 bases). With 3 bases removed from V and 2 bases from J, the gap between germline ends came to 12 bases. The CDR3 loop spans 14 amino acids. Germline CDR1 is DFQATT and CDR2 is SNEGSKA (reference sequence).